Here is one T cell receptor beta chain with its context. What it binds is not known. The data originate from a study of tissue T cells after allogeneic stem cell transplantation. General study points: Blood and spleen captured only part of the tissue TCR repertoire. Shared clones across patients were few; motif clustering revealed tissue-specific shared signatures.

Autopsy tissues included GI tract, liver, skin and lymphoid organs. CDR3 length: 13 residues. CDR1 is SEHNR and CDR2 is FQNEAQ in the germline V gene (reference sequence). After removal of 3 bases from V and 7 bases from J, the junction contained 5 bases not matched to a gene. CDR3 sequences, V/J genes, frequencies and template counts came from survey-depth TCRbeta sequencing. Generated by immunoSEQ multiplex PCR, the TCRdb table keeps only in-frame clones and is missing some. Among approximately 4,900 clones listed, roughly three quarters were seen once. The source of this sequence is a female donor at least 60 years old with lung cancer. The genes are TRBV7-9 and TRBJ2-7; the match to TRBD1 covers 8 bases. This sample comprised tissue from the colon, obtained at autopsy. The CDR3 here is CASSLTGVGEQYF. In nucleotides, the CDR3 is TGTGCCAGCAGCTTGACAGGGGTGGGGGAGCAGTACTTC.